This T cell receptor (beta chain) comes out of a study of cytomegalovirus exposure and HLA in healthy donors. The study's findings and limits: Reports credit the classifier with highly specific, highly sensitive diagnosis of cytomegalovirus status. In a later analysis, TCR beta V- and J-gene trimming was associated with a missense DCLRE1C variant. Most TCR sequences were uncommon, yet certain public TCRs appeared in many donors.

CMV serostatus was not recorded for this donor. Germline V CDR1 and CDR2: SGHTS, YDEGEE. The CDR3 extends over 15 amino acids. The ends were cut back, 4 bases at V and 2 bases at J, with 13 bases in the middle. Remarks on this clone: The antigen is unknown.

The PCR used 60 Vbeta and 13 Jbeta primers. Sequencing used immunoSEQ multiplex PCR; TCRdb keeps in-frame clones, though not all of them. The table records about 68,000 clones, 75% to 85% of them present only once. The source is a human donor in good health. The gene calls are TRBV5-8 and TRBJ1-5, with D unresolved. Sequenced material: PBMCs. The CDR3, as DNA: TGTGCCAGCAGCCGAACGTCACTTGGCAATCAGCCCCAGCATTTT. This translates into CASSRTSLGNQPQHF.